Listed below are T cell receptor beta chains from one sample, sequenced in a study of blood T cell repertoires in COVID-19. Sequencing used immunoSEQ multiplex PCR; TCRdb keeps in-frame clones, though not all of them. This sample has tens of thousands of clones, with roughly 80% found just once. Sequenced material: peripheral blood. All receptors derive from a man between 65 and 85 years old with acute or convalescent COVID-19. Each CDR3 is given without its conserved first and last residue. Each record gives: CDR3 protein, D gene, V gene. D genes are given only for firm matches.

ASSQHRGGETQY	.	TRBV14
ASSGRTGGRVNEQF	TRBD1	TRBV28
ASSNPSGGGTDTQY	TRBD2	TRBV2
ASSQAHGREKLF	.	TRBV3-1/TRBV3-2
ASSLQGGEGFEKLF	TRBD1	TRBV28
ASSSTGSSDSPLH	.	TRBV7-8
ASSFDLGQGVLAKNIQY	TRBD1	TRBV28
ASSYRQGGNQPQH	TRBD1	TRBV6-6
ASSSRVESSYNSPLH	.	TRBV5-4
ASSPTGGSSYEQY	TRBD2	TRBV3-1/TRBV3-2
ASSLTSPTYNEQF	.	TRBV28
ASSRGGDNSPLH	.	TRBV5-6
ASSGQGRNQPQH	TRBD1	TRBV6-6
ASRFSRNTEAF	.	TRBV28
ASSLGQDYGYT	TRBD1	TRBV14
ARKVLAGGPEYNEQF	TRBD2	TRBV19
ASSLAMTSGGELF	.	TRBV5-5
ASSLGTQLNTEAF	.	TRBV28
ASSSRRSRSSYNSPLH	.	TRBV7-4
ASSEYGSGNTIY	.	TRBV6-1
ASSRSGGGLSEQF	TRBD2	TRBV3-1/TRBV3-2
ASSRPSGGAGEQF	TRBD2	TRBV27
ASNTGGEGSEKLF	TRBD1	TRBV28
ASSSGKQNQETQY	.	TRBV5-1
ASSLEGTGGRKLF	TRBD1	TRBV7-8
ASSSPTGAGYGYT	TRBD1	TRBV28
ASSPATPDTQY	.	TRBV4-1
ASSSRGQLKNEQF	TRBD1	TRBV27
ATGGETQY	.	TRBV2
ASAGGAENNEQF	.	TRBV19
ASSPKEGVTYEQY	.	TRBV4-1
ASSFLAGVLGTQY	TRBD2	TRBV7-9
ASSLILGRDIQY	.	TRBV11-2
ASSLYVGGTETQY	.	TRBV7-7
ATSRARGETQY	.	TRBV24-1
ASQDRHGTEAF	TRBD1	TRBV10-1
ASSLFLVVTRVPRNQPQH	.	TRBV11-3
ATSRLLAPSSYNEQF	TRBD2	TRBV15
ASSDRDTPHEQY	.	TRBV7-9
ASSLWAGGENEQY	TRBD1	TRBV28
ASSVETGPNEKLF	TRBD1	TRBV14
AISGEGSGTEAF	.	TRBV10-3
ASSDFRDREHTEAF	TRBD1	TRBV6-4
ASSQAHNQPQH	.	TRBV14
ASSIGAQVVVGYT	.	TRBV19
ASSAGTPGDTQY	.	TRBV7-2
ASSIPTGGDEKLF	TRBD1	TRBV5-6
ASSTRGTGYT	TRBD1	TRBV7-2
ASSWTGGQELAKNIQY	.	TRBV6-2/TRBV6-3
ASRGAGGAEIQETQY	TRBD1	TRBV2
ASSVKVVGTAGNTIY	TRBD1	TRBV9
ASRGSGEQY	.	TRBV2
SVDVRETDTQY	.	TRBV29-1
ASSFVAGPNTEAF	.	TRBV13
ASSVQSRGDNEQF	.	TRBV9